This T cell receptor beta chain was captured by sequencing in a study of T-cell memory formation after mild COVID-19. General study points: There was a balanced CD4/CD8 profile in clones contracting day 15 to 85, and later expanders leaned CD4+.

V dropped 2 bases and J dropped 7; count of bases not matched to a gene: 4. The CDR3 contains 13 residues. Germline CDR1 reads MNHEY; CDR2 reads SVGAGI. As for this clonotype: Its antigen is still unknown.

TCRdb used MiXCR to reprocess the 5' RACE reads, holding one entry per CDR3 protein. Of 350,000 to 450,000 distinct CDR3 sequences in the sample, 20% to 30% are singletons; the top ten hold 7% to 9.5%. The rearrangement joins TRBV6-5 to TRBJ1-2, with 7 bases that match TRBD1. Sequencing was done on a sample of PBMCs or a T cell subset sorted from them (not recorded which). The TCR comes from an adult woman who had mild COVID-19 (a few samples of this study predate the infection). Cell type and time point are not known. The CDR3 region has the DNA TGTGCCAGCAGTTACAGGGGGCTCAGTGGCTACACCTTC. The encoded protein is CASSYRGLSGYTF.